The sequence of this T cell receptor (beta chain) was determined in a study of blood T cell repertoires in COVID-19. Study-wide context: Collection of acute and convalescent COVID-19 samples took place in the United States, Italy and Spain. Sources were T cells, B-cell-depleted T cells, or PBMCs; the material itself was cDNA or gDNA.

Authors' processing steps: Estimation of nucleated cell counts was performed using reference gene primer amplification. Produced via immunoSEQ multiplex PCR; TCRdb's table is partial and in-frame only. The V and J calls and clone size come from that table; D and trimming were worked out from the DNA. The repertoire includes some 150,000 clones, over 70% of them detected once, and less than 2.5% sits in the top ten. The sequenced material came from peripheral blood. The origin of this receptor is a middle-aged man with active COVID-19.

The CDR3 reads CASSYYSRQGQPQHF. The CDR3 region has the DNA TGTGCCAGCAGTTACTACTCTAGACAGGGTCAGCCCCAGCATTTT. The gene calls are TRBV6-6 and TRBJ1-5, with 7 bases identical to TRBD1. This CDR3 spans 15 amino acids. Germline values: CDR1 MNHNY, CDR2 SVGAGI (reference sequence). V lost 1 base and J lost 6; bases outside the gene matches: 6.